Sequencing of this T cell receptor beta chain was carried out in a study of vaccination and CD4 T cells after COVID-19. Noted treatment: roughly nine-day PBMC culture with coronavirus spike peptide pools or control peptides (ViraFEST assay). Under the ViraFEST approach, antigen-specific T cells were expanded with peptide pools and TCRs subsequently sequenced. This CDR3 has 15 amino acids. Between the trimmed V and J ends, which lost 5 bases and 0 bases, there was a span of 12 bases. The V gene's germline CDR1 is SGHTA and CDR2 FQGNSA. This clonotype is judged large. What it binds is unknown. Sequenced with the Oncomine TCR Beta short-read assay was DNA taken from cultured CD4+ T cells. TCRdb independently ran MiXCR on the PCR reads; one entry per CDR3 protein. The table lists 5,000 or so distinct CDR3 sequences, 30% of them singletons, with roughly 20% in the top ten.

The sequence was obtained from a human donor who had recovered from COVID-19. V is TRBV7-2 and J is TRBJ2-3, with D unresolved. The sequencing used CD4+ T cells from blood, cultured in vitro, collected after SARS-CoV-2 vaccination. Written as DNA, the CDR3 is TGTGCCAGCAGCCCCGGCTACTTAAGCACAGATACGCAGTATTTT. Its translation: CASSPGYLSTDTQYF.